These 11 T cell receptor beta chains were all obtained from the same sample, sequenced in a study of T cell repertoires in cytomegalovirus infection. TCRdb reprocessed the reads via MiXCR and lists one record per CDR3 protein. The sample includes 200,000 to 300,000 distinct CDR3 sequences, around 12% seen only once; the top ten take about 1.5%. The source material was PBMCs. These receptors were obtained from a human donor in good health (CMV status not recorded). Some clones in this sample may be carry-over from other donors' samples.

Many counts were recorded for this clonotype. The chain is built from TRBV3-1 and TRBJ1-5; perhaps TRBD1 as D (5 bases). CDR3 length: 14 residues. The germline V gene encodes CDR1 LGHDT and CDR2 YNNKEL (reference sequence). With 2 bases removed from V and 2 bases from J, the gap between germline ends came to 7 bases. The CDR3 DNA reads TGTGCCAGCAGCCAAACGGGGGGCAATCAGCCCCAGCATTTT. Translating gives CASSQTGGNQPQHF.

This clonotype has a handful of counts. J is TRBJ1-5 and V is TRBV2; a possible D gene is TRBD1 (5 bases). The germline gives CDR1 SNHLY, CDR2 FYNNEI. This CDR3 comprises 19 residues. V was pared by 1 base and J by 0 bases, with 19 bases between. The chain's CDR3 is CASSEVGTGRGFSNQPQHF. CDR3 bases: TGTGCCAGCAGTGAAGTTGGTACAGGTAGGGGATTTAGCAATCAGCCCCAGCATTTT.

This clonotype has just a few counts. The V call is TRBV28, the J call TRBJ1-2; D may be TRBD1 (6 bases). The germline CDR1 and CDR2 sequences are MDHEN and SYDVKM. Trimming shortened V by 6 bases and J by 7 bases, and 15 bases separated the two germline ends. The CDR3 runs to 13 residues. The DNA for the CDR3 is TGTGCCAGCAGAGTAGAAACAGGGACTGGCTACACCTTC. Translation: CASRVETGTGYTF.

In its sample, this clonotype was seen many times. DNA for the CDR3: TGTGCCAGCAGTCAGCGCCGGGACATATTTCCCGAGCAGTACTTC. Its translation: CASSQRRDIFPEQYF. The genes are TRBV28 and TRBJ2-7; tentatively, D is TRBD1 (6 bases). Germline assignment: CDR1 MDHEN and CDR2 SYDVKM. V dropped 5 bases and J dropped 6 bases, with 20 bases sitting between them. The CDR3 length is 15 residues.

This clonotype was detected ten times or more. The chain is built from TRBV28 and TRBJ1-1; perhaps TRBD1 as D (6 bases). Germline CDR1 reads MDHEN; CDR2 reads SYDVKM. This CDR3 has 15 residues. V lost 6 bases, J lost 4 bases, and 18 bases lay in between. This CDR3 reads CASRVQGPGITEAFF. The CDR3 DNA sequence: TGTGCCAGCAGAGTACAGGGCCCTGGGATCACTGAAGCTTTCTTT.

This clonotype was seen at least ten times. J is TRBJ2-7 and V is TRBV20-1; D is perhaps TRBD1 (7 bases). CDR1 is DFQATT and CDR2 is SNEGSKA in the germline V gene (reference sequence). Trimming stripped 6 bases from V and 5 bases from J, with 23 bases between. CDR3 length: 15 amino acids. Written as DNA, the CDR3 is TGCAGTGCCGTCCCCCTCCGGGAGACAGGGAACGAGCAGTACTTC. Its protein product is CSAVPLRETGNEQYF.

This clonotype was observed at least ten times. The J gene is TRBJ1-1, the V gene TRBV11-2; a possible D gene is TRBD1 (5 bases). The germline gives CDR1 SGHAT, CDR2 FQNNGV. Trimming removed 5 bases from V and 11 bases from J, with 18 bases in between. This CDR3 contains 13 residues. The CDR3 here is CASSNDPGTGAFF. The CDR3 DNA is TGTGCCAGCAGCAACGACCCCGGGACCGGGGCTTTCTTT.

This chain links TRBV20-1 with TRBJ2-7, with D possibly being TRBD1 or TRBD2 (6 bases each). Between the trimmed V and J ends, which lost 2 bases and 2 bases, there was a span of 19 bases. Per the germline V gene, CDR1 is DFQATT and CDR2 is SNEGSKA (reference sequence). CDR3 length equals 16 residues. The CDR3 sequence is CSARIRGAGEAYEQYF. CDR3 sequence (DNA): TGCAGTGCTAGAATCAGGGGCGCAGGGGAGGCCTACGAGCAGTACTTC.

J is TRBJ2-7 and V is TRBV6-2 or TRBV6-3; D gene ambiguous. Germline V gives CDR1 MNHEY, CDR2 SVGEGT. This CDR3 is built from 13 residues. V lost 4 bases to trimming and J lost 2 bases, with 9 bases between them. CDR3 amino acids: CASSSPGTYEQYF. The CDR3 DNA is TGTGCCAGCAGTTCGCCAGGAACCTACGAGCAGTACTTC.

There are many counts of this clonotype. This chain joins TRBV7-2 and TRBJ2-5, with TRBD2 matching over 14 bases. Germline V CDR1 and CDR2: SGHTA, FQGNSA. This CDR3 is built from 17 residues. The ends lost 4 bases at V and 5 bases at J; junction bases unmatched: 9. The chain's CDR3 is CASSSLPGLAGVETQYF. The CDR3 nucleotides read TGTGCCAGCAGCTCCCTCCCGGGACTAGCGGGGGTGGAGACCCAGTACTTC.

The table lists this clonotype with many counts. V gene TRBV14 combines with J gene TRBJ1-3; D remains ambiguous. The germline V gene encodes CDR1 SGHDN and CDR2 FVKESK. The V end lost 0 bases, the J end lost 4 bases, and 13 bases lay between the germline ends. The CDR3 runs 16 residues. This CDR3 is CASSQEGGPGGNTIYF. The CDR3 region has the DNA TGTGCCAGCAGCCAAGAAGGAGGCCCGGGGGGAAACACCATATATTTT.